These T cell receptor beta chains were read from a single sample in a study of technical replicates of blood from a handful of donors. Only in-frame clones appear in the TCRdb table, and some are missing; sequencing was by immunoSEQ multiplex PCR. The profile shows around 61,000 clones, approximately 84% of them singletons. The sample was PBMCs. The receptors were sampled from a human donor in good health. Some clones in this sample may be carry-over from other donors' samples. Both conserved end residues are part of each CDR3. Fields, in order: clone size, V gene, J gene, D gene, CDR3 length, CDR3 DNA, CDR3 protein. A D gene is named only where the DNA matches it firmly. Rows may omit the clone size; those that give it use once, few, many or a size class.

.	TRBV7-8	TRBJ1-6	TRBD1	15	TGTGCCAGCAGCTTAGTACAGGGGGCTGGTTCACCCCTCCACTTT	CASSLVQGAGSPLHF
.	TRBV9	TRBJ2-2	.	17	TGTGCCAGCAGCGTAGGAGGTAGACAGAAAAACACCGGGGAGCTGTTTTTT	CASSVGGRQKNTGELFF
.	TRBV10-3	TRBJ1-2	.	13	TGTGCCATCAGCGCGTCCCTGGGAGCTGGCTACACCTTC	CAISASLGAGYTF
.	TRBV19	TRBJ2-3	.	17	TGTGCCAGTAGTATAGGCGGGTCGGGATCTAGCACAGATACGCAGTATTTT	CASSIGGSGSSTDTQYF
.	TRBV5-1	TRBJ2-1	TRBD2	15	TGCGCCAGCAGCTCGGGACTAGCGGGGGGGGATGAGCAGTTCTTC	CASSSGLAGGDEQFF
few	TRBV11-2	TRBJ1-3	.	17	TGTGCCAGCAGCCCAGTAGCGGCAGGGAAGTTTCGAAACACCATATATTTT	CASSPVAAGKFRNTIYF
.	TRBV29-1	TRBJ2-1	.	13	TGCAGCGTACAGCGACAGGCCTACAATGAGCAGTTCTTC	CSVQRQAYNEQFF
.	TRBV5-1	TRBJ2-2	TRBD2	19	TGCGCCAGCAGCCGACCCTCGACTAGCGGGGGGGCCGGTACCGGGGAGCTGTTTTTT	CASSRPSTSGGAGTGELFF
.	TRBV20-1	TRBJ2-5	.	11	TGCAGTGCTAGAAAGACTGAGACCCAGTACTTC	CSARKTETQYF
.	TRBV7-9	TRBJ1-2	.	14	TGTGCCAGCAGCAACACCCGGGGGGCGGATGGCTACACCTTC	CASSNTRGADGYTF
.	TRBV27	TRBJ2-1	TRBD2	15	TGTGCCAGCAGTTTTGTAGCGGGGGACTACAATGAGCAGTTCTTC	CASSFVAGDYNEQFF
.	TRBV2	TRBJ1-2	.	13	TGTGCCAGCAGTGACCAGGGAAACTATGGCTACACCTTC	CASSDQGNYGYTF
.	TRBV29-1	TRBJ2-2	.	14	TGCAGCGTTAGAATCGGAGGGTCTGCCGGGGAGCTGTTTTTT	CSVRIGGSAGELFF
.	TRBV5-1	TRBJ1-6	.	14	TGCGCCAGCAGCTCAATATCCGGGGATTCACCCCTCCACTTT	CASSSISGDSPLHF
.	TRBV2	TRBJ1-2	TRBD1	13	TGTGCCAGCAGCGGACAGGGGCACTATGGCTACACCTTC	CASSGQGHYGYTF
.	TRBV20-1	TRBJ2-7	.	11	TGCAGTGCCCCCGACAGCTACGAGCAGTACTTC	CSAPDSYEQYF
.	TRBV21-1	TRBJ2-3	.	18	TGTGCCAGCAGCGACCCGGGACTAGCGGGACTAAGCACAGATACGCAGTATTTT	CASSDPGLAGLSTDTQYF
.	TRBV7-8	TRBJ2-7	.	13	TGTGCCAGCAGCCCTACCCGTTTCTACGAGCAGTACTTC	CASSPTRFYEQYF
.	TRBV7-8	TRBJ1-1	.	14	TGTGCCAGCAGGTCTGGCCGATGGAACACTGAAGCTTTCTTT	CASRSGRWNTEAFF
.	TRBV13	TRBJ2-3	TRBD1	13	TGTGCCAGCGGGGACAGGGGGCAAGATACGCAGTATTTT	CASGDRGQDTQYF
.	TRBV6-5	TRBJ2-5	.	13	TGTGCCAGCAGCCCAACAGGGACGAAGACCCAGTACTTC	CASSPTGTKTQYF
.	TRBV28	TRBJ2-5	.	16	TGTGCCAGCAGTTTTGATTTCGTCACCACACAAGAGACCCAGTACTTC	CASSFDFVTTQETQYF
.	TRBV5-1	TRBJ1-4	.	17	TGCGCCAGCAGCTTGGCCCACGGGGGAGCAACTAATGAAAAACTGTTTTTT	CASSLAHGGATNEKLFF